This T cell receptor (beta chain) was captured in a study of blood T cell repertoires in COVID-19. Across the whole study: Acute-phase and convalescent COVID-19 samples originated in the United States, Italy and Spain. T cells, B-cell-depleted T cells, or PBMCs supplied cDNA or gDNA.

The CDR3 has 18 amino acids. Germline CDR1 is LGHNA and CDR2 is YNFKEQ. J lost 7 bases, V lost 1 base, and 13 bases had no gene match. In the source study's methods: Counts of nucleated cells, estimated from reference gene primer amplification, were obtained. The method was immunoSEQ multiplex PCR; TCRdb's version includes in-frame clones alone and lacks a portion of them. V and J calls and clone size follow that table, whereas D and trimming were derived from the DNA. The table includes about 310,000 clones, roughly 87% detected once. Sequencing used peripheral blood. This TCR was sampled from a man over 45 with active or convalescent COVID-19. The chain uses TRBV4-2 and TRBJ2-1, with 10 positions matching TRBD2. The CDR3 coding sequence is TGTGCCAGCAGCCAAGCCCCCAGCGGGGGGGCTCGGGTGAATGAGCAGTTCTTC. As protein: CASSQAPSGGARVNEQFF.